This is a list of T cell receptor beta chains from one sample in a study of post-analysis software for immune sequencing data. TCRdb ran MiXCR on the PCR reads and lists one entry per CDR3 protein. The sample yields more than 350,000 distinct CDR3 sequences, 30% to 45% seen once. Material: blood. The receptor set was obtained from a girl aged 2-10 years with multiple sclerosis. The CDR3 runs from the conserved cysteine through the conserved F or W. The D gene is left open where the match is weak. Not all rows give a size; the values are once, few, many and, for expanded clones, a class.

TGCGCCAGCACAAGACTAGCGGGGGCCATCTCCTACAATGAGCAGTTCTTC,CASTRLAGAISYNEQFF,TRBV4-1,TRBD2,TRBJ2-1,.
TGCGCCAGCAGCAGAGGACAGGGTCGGTACGAGCAGTACTTC,CASSRGQGRYEQYF,TRBV5-1,TRBD1,TRBJ2-7,few
TGCAGCGTTGGGGGGGCTGGGGATGGGGCCAAAAACATTCAGTACTTC,CSVGGAGDGAKNIQYF,TRBV29-1,.,TRBJ2-4,few
TGTGCCAGCAGTTTGCCGCAGGGTGTTCAGTACTTC,CASSLPQGVQYF,TRBV28,.,TRBJ2-4,.
TGTGCCAGCAGGGCGGACTATGGCTACACCTTC,CASRADYGYTF,TRBV6-5,.,TRBJ1-2,.
TGTGCCAGCAGTCCCCAGAACGCCTACGAGCAGTACTTC,CASSPQNAYEQYF,TRBV28,.,TRBJ2-7,.
TGCAGTGCTAGGGACGGGACTTGGCACACGGATACGCAGTATTTT,CSARDGTWHTDTQYF,TRBV20-1,.,TRBJ2-3,.
TGTGCCAGCAGTTACTCGGGCTCATTGAACACTGAAGCTTTCTTT,CASSYSGSLNTEAFF,TRBV6-2/TRBV6-3,.,TRBJ1-1,.
TGCGCCAGTCAAAGGACAGTCACCTACACAGATACGCAGTATTTT,CASQRTVTYTDTQYF,TRBV5-1,.,TRBJ2-3,.
TGTGCCACCAGAGACGGGATATTCTCTGGAAACACCATATATTTT,CATRDGIFSGNTIYF,TRBV15,.,TRBJ1-3,.
TGTGCCAACGGGGACGGAGGATCACCCCTCCACTTT,CANGDGGSPLHF,TRBV7-6,.,TRBJ1-6,.
TGCAGCGTTGAAGATCTTGGGGACAGGGCCGTGCAGTACTTC,CSVEDLGDRAVQYF,TRBV29-1,TRBD1,TRBJ2-7,few
TGTGCCGGCGGGGACAGGCCCACTGAAGCTTTCTTT,CAGGDRPTEAFF,TRBV28,TRBD1,TRBJ1-1,few
TGCAGCCCGAGACTAGCGGGGTACAATGAGCAGTTCTTC,CSPRLAGYNEQFF,TRBV29-1,TRBD2,TRBJ2-1,few
TGTGCCAGCAGTTTAGTGGAGCGGGGGAGGTGCACAGATACGCAGTATTTT,CASSLVERGRCTDTQYF,TRBV28,TRBD2,TRBJ2-3,.
TGTGCCACCAGCAGAGATAGGGGGGATACGCAGTATTTT,CATSRDRGDTQYF,TRBV15,.,TRBJ2-3,.
TGCAGCGTTGTTGGGGTGCTAGCCAAAAACATTCAGTACTTC,CSVVGVLAKNIQYF,TRBV29-1,.,TRBJ2-4,.